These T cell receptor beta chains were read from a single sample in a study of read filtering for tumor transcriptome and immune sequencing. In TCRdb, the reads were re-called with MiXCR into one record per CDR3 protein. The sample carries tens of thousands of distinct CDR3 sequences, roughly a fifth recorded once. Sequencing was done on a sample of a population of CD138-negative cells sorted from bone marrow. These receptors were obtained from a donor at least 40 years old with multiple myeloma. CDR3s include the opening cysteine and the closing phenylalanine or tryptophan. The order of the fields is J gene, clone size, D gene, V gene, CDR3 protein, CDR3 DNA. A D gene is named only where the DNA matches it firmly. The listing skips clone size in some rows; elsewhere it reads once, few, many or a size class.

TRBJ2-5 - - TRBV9 CASSVGPTETQYF TGTGCCAGCAGCGTAGGGCCAACAGAGACCCAGTACTTC
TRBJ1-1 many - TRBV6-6 CASSYLNGVSTEAFF TGTGCCAGCAGTTACCTGAATGGTGTTTCCACTGAAGCTTTCTTT
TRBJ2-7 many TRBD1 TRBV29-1 CSVHDRGSSYEQYF TGCAGCGTTCATGACAGGGGAAGTTCCTACGAGCAGTACTTC
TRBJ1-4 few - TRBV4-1 CASSQVEKLFF TGCGCCAGCAGCCAAGTTGAAAAACTGTTTTTT
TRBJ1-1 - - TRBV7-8 CASSLGALNTGAFF TGTGCCAGCAGCTTAGGGGCACTGAACACTGGAGCTTTCTTT
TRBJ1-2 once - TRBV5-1 CACSLIPTGNYGYTF TGCGCCTGCAGCTTAATACCGACAGGCAACTATGGCTACACCTTC
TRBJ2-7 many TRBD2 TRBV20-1 CSASVPGLAGYEQYF TGCAGTGCTAGTGTCCCGGGACTAGCGGGCTACGAGCAGTACTTC
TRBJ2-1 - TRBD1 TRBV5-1 CASSFQGGTGLHNEQFF TGCGCCAGCAGCTTCCAGGGGGGGACAGGGCTACACAATGAGCAGTTCTTC
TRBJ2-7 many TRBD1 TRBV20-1 CSARGKGQTLYEQYF TGCAGTGCTAGGGGGAAGGGACAGACCCTTTACGAGCAGTACTTC
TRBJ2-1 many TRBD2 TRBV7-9 CASSPREGSYNEQFF TGTGCCAGCAGCCCAAGGGAGGGTTCCTACAATGAGCAGTTCTTC
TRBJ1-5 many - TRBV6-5 CASSAVQPFNQPQHF TGTGCCAGCAGTGCGGTGCAGCCTTTCAATCAGCCCCAGCATTTT
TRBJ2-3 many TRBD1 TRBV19 CASSRDRGGTDTQYF TGTGCCAGTAGTAGGGACAGGGGAGGCACAGATACGCAGTATTTT
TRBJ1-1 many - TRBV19 CASSILPLGGAFF TGTGCCAGTAGTATCTTGCCCTTGGGCGGAGCTTTCTTT
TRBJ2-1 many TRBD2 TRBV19 CASSIDQLADYNEQFF TGTGCCAGTAGTATAGATCAACTAGCGGATTACAATGAGCAGTTCTTC
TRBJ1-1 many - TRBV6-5 CASRVGVNTEAFF TGTGCCAGCAGGGTAGGGGTGAACACTGAAGCTTTCTTT
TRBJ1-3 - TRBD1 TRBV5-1 CASSSTGDGNTIYF TGCGCCAGCAGCTCGACAGGGGACGGAAACACCATATATTTT
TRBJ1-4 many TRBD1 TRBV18 CASSPTGRVEKLFF TGTGCCAGCTCACCGACAGGGAGGGTTGAAAAACTGTTTTTT
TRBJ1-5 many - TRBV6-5 CASSASGVGNQPQHF TGTGCCAGCAGTGCTTCGGGGGTGGGCAATCAGCCCCAGCATTTT
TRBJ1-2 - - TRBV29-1 CSVDDRDRGYTF TGCAGCGTCGATGACAGAGATCGTGGCTACACCTTC
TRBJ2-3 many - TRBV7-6 CASSLGAQSTDTQYF TGTGCCAGCAGCTTAGGAGCTCAGAGCACAGATACGCAGTATTTT
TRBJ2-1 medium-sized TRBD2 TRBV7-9 CASSSQGGDEQFF TGTGCCAGCAGCTCCCAGGGAGGGGATGAGCAGTTCTTC
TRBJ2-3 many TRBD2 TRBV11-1 CASSLLAGGPDTQYF TGTGCCAGCAGCTTACTAGCGGGAGGGCCGGATACGCAGTATTTT
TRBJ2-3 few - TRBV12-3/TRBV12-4 CASSTGHIHTQYF TGTGCCAGCAGCACGGGACATATCCATACGCAGTATTTT
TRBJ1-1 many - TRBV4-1 CASSLGPQGGNTEAFF TGCGCCAGCAGCCTCGGTCCACAGGGCGGAAACACTGAAGCTTTCTTT
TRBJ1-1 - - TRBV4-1 CASSRTGARGTEAFF TGCGCCAGCAGCCGGACCGGGGCGCGGGGCACTGAAGCTTTCTTT
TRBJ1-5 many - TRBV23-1 CASSQRTARCNQPQHF TGCGCCAGCAGTCAACGTACAGCTAGGTGCAATCAGCCCCAGCATTTT
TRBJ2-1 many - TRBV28 CASSSPGDSIYNEQFF TGTGCCAGCAGTTCCCCAGGAGACTCGATTTACAATGAGCAGTTCTTC
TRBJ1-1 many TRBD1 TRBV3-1 CASSHPPDREMWNTEAFF TGTGCCAGCAGCCACCCCCCGGACAGGGAAATGTGGAACACTGAAGCTTTCTTT
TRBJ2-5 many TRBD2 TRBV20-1 CSARTLSGGGGETQYF TGCAGTGCTAGGACCCTGAGCGGGGGAGGAGGAGAGACCCAGTACTTC
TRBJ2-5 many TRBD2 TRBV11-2 CASSPRLAGGPQETQYF TGTGCCAGCAGCCCCAGGCTAGCGGGGGGCCCCCAAGAGACCCAGTACTTC
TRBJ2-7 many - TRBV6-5 CASSYYSGNEQYF TGTGCCAGCAGTTACTACAGTGGTAACGAGCAGTACTTC
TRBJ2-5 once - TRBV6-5 CASSYPGLPETQYF TGTGCCAGCAGTTACCCTGGACTTCCGGAGACCCAGTACTTC
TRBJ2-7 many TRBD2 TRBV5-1 CASSEQRGAYEQYF TGCGCCAGCAGCGAACAGCGGGGGGCCTACGAGCAGTACTTC
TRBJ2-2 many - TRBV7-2 CASSPSRGVRVHRELFF TGTGCCAGCAGCCCCTCACGGGGTGTAAGGGTCCACCGGGAGCTGTTTTTT
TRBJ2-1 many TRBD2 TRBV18 CASSPSTSGNNEQFF TGTGCCAGCTCACCCTCGACTAGCGGAAACAATGAGCAGTTCTTC
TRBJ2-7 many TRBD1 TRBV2 CATSGTGHEQYF TGTGCCACCTCCGGGACAGGGCACGAGCAGTACTTC
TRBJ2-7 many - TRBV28 CASTLGRQGGEQYF TGTGCCAGCACGTTAGGGCGGCAGGGGGGCGAGCAGTACTTC
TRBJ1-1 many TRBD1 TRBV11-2 CASSSSRGEAFF TGTGCCAGCAGCTCCTCCAGGGGGGAAGCTTTCTTT
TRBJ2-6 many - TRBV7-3 CASSSRFSSGANVLTF TGTGCCAGCAGTTCGAGGTTTAGCTCTGGGGCCAACGTCCTGACTTTC
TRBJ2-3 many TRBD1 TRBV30 CAWSKGATDTQYF TGTGCCTGGAGTAAGGGGGCGACAGATACGCAGTATTTT
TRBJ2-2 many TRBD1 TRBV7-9 CASSFSGTASTGELFF TGTGCCAGCAGCTTCTCCGGGACAGCTAGCACCGGGGAGCTGTTTTTT
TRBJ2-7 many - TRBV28 CASSPIRQSSYEQYF TGTGCCAGCAGCCCCATCCGACAGAGCTCCTACGAGCAGTACTTC
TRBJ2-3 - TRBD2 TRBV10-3 CASAGDPHTDTQYF TGTGCCAGTGCGGGAGACCCCCACACAGATACGCAGTATTTT
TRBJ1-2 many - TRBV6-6 CASSPDGATYGYTF TGTGCCAGCAGTCCGGACGGAGCAACGTATGGCTACACCTTC
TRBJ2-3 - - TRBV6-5 CASSPLADSTDTQYF TGTGCCAGCAGTCCTTTAGCGGATAGCACAGATACGCAGTATTTT
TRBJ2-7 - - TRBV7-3 CASSLDRNYEQYF TGTGCCAGCAGCTTGGACAGAAACTACGAGCAGTACTTC
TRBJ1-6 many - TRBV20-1 CSASQGVGNSPLHF TGCAGTGCTAGCCAGGGAGTTGGTAATTCACCCCTCCACTTT
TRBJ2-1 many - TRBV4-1 CASSQEDSYNEQFF TGCGCCAGCAGCCAAGAAGACTCGTACAATGAGCAGTTCTTC
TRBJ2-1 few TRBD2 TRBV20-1 CSARGLAGALPNNEQFF TGCAGTGCCCGGGGACTAGCGGGAGCCTTACCCAACAATGAGCAGTTCTTC
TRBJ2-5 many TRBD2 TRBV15 CATSRDYREGGETQYF TGTGCCACCAGCAGAGATTATAGGGAGGGCGGAGAGACCCAGTACTTC